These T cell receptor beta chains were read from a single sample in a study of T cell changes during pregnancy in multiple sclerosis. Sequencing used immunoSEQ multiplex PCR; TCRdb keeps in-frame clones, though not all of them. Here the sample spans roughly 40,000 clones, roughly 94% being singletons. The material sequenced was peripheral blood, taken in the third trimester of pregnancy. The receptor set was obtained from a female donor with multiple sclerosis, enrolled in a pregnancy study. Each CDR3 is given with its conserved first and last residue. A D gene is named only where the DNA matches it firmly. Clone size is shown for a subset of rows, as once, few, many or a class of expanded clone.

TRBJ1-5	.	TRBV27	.	TGTGCCAGCAGTTTAGGACAAGGGGAAAATCAGCCCCAGCATTTT	CASSLGQGENQPQHF
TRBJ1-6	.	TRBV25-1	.	TGTGCCAGCAGCCGGGGGGGCGGATCCTATAATTCACCCCTCCACTTT	CASSRGGGSYNSPLHF
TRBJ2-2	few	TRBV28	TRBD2	TGTGCCAGCAGTAGAGCGGGGGTCGACACCGGGGAGCTGTTTTTT	CASSRAGVDTGELFF
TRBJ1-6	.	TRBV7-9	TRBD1	TGTGCCAGCAGCAAAAGCGGGGGGACAGAGGATTCACCCCTCCACTTT	CASSKSGGTEDSPLHF
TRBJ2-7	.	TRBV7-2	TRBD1	TGTGCCAGCAGACCCGACAGGGGAAACTCCTACGAGCAGTACTTC	CASRPDRGNSYEQYF
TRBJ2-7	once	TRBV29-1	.	TGCAGCGTGTCGGGACTCTACCTCTACGAGCAGTACTTC	CSVSGLYLYEQYF
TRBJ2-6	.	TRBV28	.	TGTGCCAGCACCGACCCGTCGGTAGGGGTTTCTGGGGCCAACGTCCTGACTTTC	CASTDPSVGVSGANVLTF
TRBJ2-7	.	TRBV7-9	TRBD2	TGTGCCAGCACTTCGAGCGGGAGCCTTCTACTAGAGCAGTACTTC	CASTSSGSLLLEQYF
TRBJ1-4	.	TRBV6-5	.	TGTGCCAGCAGTTACTTGGACAGTAATGAAAAACTGTTTTTT	CASSYLDSNEKLFF
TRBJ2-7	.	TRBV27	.	TGTGCCAGCAGTTTATCGGACAGTGCCTACGAGCAGTACTTC	CASSLSDSAYEQYF
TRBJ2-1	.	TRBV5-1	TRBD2	TGCGCCAGCAGCTTGGATTGGTTAGCGGGAGTAGGGGATGAGCAGTTCTTC	CASSLDWLAGVGDEQFF
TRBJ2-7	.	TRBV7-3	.	TGTGCCAGCAGCTTAGATATAGGGGGCGAGCAGTACTTC	CASSLDIGGEQYF
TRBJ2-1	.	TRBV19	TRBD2	TGTGCCAGTGGGAGACTAGCGGGAGGGCTCGATGAGCAGTTCTTC	CASGRLAGGLDEQFF
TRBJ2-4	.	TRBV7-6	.	TGTGCCAGCAGCGCTAGAGCTGGAGCCAAAAACATTCAGTACTTC	CASSARAGAKNIQYF
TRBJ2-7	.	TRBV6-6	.	TGTGCCAGCAGTTCCCAGACAGACCTCTCCCCCTACGAGCAGTACTTC	CASSSQTDLSPYEQYF
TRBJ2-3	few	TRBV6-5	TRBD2	TGTGCCAGCAGTTACGGGGCGGGGGAGAACACAGATACGCAGTATTTT	CASSYGAGENTDTQYF
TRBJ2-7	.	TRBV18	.	TGTGCCAGCTCACCGGCGGCCGACGGAAGTTTCTACGAGCAGTACTTC	CASSPAADGSFYEQYF
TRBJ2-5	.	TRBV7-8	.	TGTGCCAGCAGCCCCACCTCCGGGGGTGGGATAGAGACCCAGTACTTC	CASSPTSGGGIETQYF
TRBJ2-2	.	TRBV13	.	TGTGCCAGCAGCCTCTCGGGAGGGGGCTTAAGAAAAGCCGGGGAGCTGTTTTTT	CASSLSGGGLRKAGELFF
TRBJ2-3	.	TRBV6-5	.	TGTGCCAGCAGTTACTCGATTCCTACCACAGATACGCAGTATTTT	CASSYSIPTTDTQYF
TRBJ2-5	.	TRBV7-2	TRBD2	TGTGCCAGCAGCCTCTGGACTAGCGGGGGGACCAATGGAAAGACCCAGTACTTC	CASSLWTSGGTNGKTQYF
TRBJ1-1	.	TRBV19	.	TGTGCCAGTAGTATGATTTCAGGGACCCGAGGGAGGACTGAAGCTTTCTTT	CASSMISGTRGRTEAFF
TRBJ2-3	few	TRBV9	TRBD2	TGTGCCAGCAGCAGGGCTAGCGGTCGCACAGATACGCAGTATTTT	CASSRASGRTDTQYF
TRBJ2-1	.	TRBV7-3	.	TGTGCCAGCAGCTTAGCTAGCGTAACTTACAATGAGCAGTTCTTC	CASSLASVTYNEQFF
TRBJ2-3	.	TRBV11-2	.	TGTGCCAGCAGCCTTTACAGGGTTAGCACAGATACGCAGTATTTT	CASSLYRVSTDTQYF
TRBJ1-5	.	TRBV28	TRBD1	TGTGCCAGCAGTCAATACAGACAGGGTTCGTGGCAGCCCCAGCATTTT	CASSQYRQGSWQPQHF
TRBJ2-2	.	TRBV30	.	TGTGCCTGGAGTACAGGGACCGGGGAGCTGTTTTTT	CAWSTGTGELFF
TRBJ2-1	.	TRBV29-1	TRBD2	TGCAGCGTTGGGGGGGGAATTAGCGCCTACAATGAGCAGTTCTTC	CSVGGGISAYNEQFF
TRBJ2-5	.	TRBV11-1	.	TGTGCCAGCAGTTTTCAGGGCCTGTACCAAGAGACCCAGTACTTC	CASSFQGLYQETQYF
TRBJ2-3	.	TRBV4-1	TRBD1	TGCGCCAGCAGCCTCTCCGGGACAGGGGGCGGGACAGATACGCAGTATTTT	CASSLSGTGGGTDTQYF
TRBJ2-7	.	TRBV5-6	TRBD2	TGTGCCAGCAGCGGCGGGGGCTACGAGCAGTACTTC	CASSGGGYEQYF
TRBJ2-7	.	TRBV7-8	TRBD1	TGTGCCAGCAGCCCCTACCACGTCTGGACAGGATCGGACTACGAGCAGTACTTC	CASSPYHVWTGSDYEQYF
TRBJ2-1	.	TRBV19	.	TGTGCCAGTAGTATGAACAGGGTGGGGAATGAGCAGTTCTTC	CASSMNRVGNEQFF
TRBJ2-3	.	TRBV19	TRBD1	TGTGCCAGTAGTATGGACCTGGGGGGACAGGGATCGGATACGCAGTATTTT	CASSMDLGGQGSDTQYF
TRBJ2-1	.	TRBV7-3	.	TGTGCCAGCAGCTTAACGTCCTCGACAGCCAATGAGCAGTTCTTC	CASSLTSSTANEQFF
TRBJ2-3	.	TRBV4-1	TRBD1	TGCGCCAGCAACGAGAGACAGGGATGGGATACGCAGTATTTT	CASNERQGWDTQYF
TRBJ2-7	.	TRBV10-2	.	TGCGCCAGCACCCTCCCCCAGGGCGGCTACGAGCAGTACTTC	CASTLPQGGYEQYF
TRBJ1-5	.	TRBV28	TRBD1	TGTGCCAGCAGTTTTCAGACAGGGGGCTCGTATCAGCCCCAGCATTTT	CASSFQTGGSYQPQHF
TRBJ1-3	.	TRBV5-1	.	TGCGCCAGCAGCTTGAAGCCATTGGAGGCTGGAAACACCATATATTTT	CASSLKPLEAGNTIYF
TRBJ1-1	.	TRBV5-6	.	TGTGCCAGCAGCTTTGGGGCGTGGGACACTGAAGCTTTCTTT	CASSFGAWDTEAFF
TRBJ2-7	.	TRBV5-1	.	TGCGCCAGCAGAGGACAGTTGTACGAGCAGTACTTC	CASRGQLYEQYF
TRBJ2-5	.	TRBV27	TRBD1	TGTGCCAGCCTCGTCCGGGCCAGGGGGCGGGAGACCCAGTACTTC	CASLVRARGRETQYF
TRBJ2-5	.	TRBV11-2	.	TGTGCCAGCAGCCGGGGGGCGCAAGAGACCCAGTACTTC	CASSRGAQETQYF
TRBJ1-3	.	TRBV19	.	TGTGCCAGCAGTATTATAGGTCAGGGCGCTGGAAACACCATATATTTT	CASSIIGQGAGNTIYF
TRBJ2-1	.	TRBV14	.	TGTGCCAGCAGTAAGGGAGGCCATAGCTCCTACAATGAGCAGTTCTTC	CASSKGGHSSYNEQFF
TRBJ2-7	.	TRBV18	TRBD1	TGTGCCAGCTCACCACGGTCGGGGACAGGGGTTCTCTCCGAGCAGTACTTC	CASSPRSGTGVLSEQYF
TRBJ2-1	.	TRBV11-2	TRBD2	TGTGCCAGCAGCCCTCTAGCGGGGGGCACAAGCTCCTACAATGAGCAGTTCTTC	CASSPLAGGTSSYNEQFF
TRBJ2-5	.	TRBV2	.	TGTGCCAGCAGTGAGAGGAGAGAGACCCAGTACTTC	CASSERRETQYF
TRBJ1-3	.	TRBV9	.	TGTGCCAGCAGCGATCACAGAAGAAACACCATATATTTT	CASSDHRRNTIYF
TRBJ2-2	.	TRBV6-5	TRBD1	TGTGCCAGCAGTTACCGGGACAGGGTCGGGGAGCTGTTTTTT	CASSYRDRVGELFF
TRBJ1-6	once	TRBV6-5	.	TGTGCCAGCAGCCGGTTGGAGCATAATTCACCCCTCCACTTT	CASSRLEHNSPLHF
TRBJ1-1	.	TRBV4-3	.	TGCGCCAGCAGCCAAGGCAGGAACACTGAAGCTTTCTTT	CASSQGRNTEAFF